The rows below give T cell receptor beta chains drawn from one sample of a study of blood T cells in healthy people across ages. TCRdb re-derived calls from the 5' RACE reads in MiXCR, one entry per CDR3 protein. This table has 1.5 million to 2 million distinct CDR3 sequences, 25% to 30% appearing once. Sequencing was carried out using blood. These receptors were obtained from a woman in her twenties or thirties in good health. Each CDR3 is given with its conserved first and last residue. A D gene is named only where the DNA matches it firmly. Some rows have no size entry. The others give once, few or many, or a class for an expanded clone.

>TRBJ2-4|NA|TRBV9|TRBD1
TGTGCCAGCAGCCCGGGCGGGACAGGGACACTTGTAGCCAAAAACATTCAGTACTTC
CASSPGGTGTLVAKNIQYF
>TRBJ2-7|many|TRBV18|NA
TGTGCCAGCAGCCCAAGTTCCTCCTACGAGCAGTACTTC
CASSPSSSYEQYF
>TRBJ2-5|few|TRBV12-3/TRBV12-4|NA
TGTGCCAGCACCCCTTGGGGCCAAGAGACCCAGTACTTC
CASTPWGQETQYF
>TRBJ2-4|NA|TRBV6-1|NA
TGTGCCAGCAGTGATTACAGGGACATTCAGTACTTC
CASSDYRDIQYF
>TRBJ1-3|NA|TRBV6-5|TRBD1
TGTGCCAGCAGTTACTCCGGGACAGGGGCGCATAGCTCTGGAAACACCATATATTTT
CASSYSGTGAHSSGNTIYF
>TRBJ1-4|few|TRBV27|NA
TGTGCTAGCAGTTTAAATGGGTGGGGAGAAAAACTGTTTTTT
CASSLNGWGEKLFF
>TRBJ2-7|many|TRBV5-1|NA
TGCGCCAGCAGATTCGGGGGGCCGTACGAGCAGTACTTC
CASRFGGPYEQYF
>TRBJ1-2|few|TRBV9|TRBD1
TGTGCCAGCACCGATACAGGGGGCCGGGGCTACACCTTC
CASTDTGGRGYTF
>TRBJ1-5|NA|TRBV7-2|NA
TGTGCCAGCAGCGAACGGGCCCCCGGGAGGGAGGGTCAGCCCCAGCATTTT
CASSERAPGREGQPQHF
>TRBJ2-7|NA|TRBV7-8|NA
TGTGCCAGCAGCTTAGCGCACGGAAAATACGAGCAGTACTTC
CASSLAHGKYEQYF
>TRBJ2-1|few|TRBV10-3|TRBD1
TGTGCCAGCGCATGGACAGGGATTGGCAATGAGCAGTTCTTC
CASAWTGIGNEQFF
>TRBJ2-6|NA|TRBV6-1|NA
TGTGCCAGCAGTGGCTCAGGGTGCTCTGGGGCCAACGTCCTGACTTTC
CASSGSGCSGANVLTF
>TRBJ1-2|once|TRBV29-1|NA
TGCAGCGTCCCGGGCTCGGGTAGCTATGGCTACACCTTC
CSVPGSGSYGYTF
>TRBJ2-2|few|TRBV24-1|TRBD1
TGTGCCACCAGTGACCTGGGACAGGGAACCCCCGGGGAGCTGTTTTTT
CATSDLGQGTPGELFF
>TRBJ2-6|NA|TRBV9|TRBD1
TGTGCCAGCAGCGCCGGACAGGGTCCCCTCTCTGGGGCCAACGTCCGGACTTTC
CASSAGQGPLSGANVRTF
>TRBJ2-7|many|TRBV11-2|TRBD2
TGTGCCAGCAGCTCTTGGACTAGCGGCTACGAGCAGTACTTC
CASSSWTSGYEQYF
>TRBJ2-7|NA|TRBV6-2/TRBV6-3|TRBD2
TGTGCCAGCAGTTACTCCTTAGGACTAGCCTACGAGCAGTACTTC
CASSYSLGLAYEQYF
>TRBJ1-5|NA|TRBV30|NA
TGTGCCTGGAGTCCCGAAGGGAGCAATCAGCCCCAGCATTTT
CAWSPEGSNQPQHF
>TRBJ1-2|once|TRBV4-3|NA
TGCGCCAGCAGCCCAACACCGGAGGATGGCTACACCTTC
CASSPTPEDGYTF
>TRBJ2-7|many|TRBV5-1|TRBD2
TGCGCCAGCAGCTTGGGACCACTAGCGGGAGCAGGAGAGCAGTACTTC
CASSLGPLAGAGEQYF
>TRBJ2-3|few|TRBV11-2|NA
TGTGCCAGCAACCCCAACGGGGTGCCCACAGATACGCAGTATTTT
CASNPNGVPTDTQYF
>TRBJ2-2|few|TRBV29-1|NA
TGCAGCGTGGCTTCGGAGGGATCGTCCACCGGGGAGCTGTTTTTT
CSVASEGSSTGELFF
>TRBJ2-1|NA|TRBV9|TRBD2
TGTGCCAGCAGCGTAGAGGGAGCGGGAGTTATCGATGAGCAGTTCTTC
CASSVEGAGVIDEQFF
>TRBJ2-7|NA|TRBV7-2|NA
TGTGCCAGCAGCTTGGGTACCGGAGGGCCCCAGTACTTC
CASSLGTGGPQYF
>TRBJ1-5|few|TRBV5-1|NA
TGCGCCAGCAGCCTCTTTGGGCAGGGCAATCAGCCCCAGCATTTT
CASSLFGQGNQPQHF
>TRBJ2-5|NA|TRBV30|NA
TGTGCCTGGAGAAGGGGCAGGGGGGGACAAGAGACCCAGTACTTC
CAWRRGRGGQETQYF
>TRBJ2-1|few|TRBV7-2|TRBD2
TGTGCCAGCAGCAATCCAGGACTAGTTAAAAATGAGCAGTTCTTC
CASSNPGLVKNEQFF
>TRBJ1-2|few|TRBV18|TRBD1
TGTGCCAGCTCACAGACAGGGCCAAGGGGAGGCTACACCTTC
CASSQTGPRGGYTF
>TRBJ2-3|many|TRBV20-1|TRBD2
TGCAGTGCTCCAGGACTAGCGGGGGTCCGAGATACGCAGTATTTT
CSAPGLAGVRDTQYF
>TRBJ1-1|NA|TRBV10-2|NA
TGCGCCAGCAGTGAGAAGGGGGGGGACACTGAAGCTTTCTTT
CASSEKGGDTEAFF
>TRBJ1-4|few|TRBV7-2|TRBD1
TGTGCCAGCACCGAACAGGGGCCGCGGGATGAAAAACTGTTTTTT
CASTEQGPRDEKLFF
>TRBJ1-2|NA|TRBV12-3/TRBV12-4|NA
TGTGCCAGCACCCGCGGACCGGGAGGTGACTACACCTTC
CASTRGPGGDYTF
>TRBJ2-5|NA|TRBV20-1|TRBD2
TGCAGTGCTAGAGATGGGAGCGCTAGCGGGGGGGCGATTGCCGGTCAGGGGACCCAGTACTTC
CSARDGSASGGAIAGQGTQYF
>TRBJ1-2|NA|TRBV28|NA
TGTGCCAGTAGGGGGGGTGTCTATGGCTACACCTTC
CASRGGVYGYTF
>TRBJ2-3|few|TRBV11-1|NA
TGTGCCAGCAGCTTGGGTGGTGGTCCTGGCACAGATACGCAGTATTTT
CASSLGGGPGTDTQYF
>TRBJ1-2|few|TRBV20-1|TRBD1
TGCAGTGCTAGTTGGGACAGTGTGGCCTATGGCTACACCTTC
CSASWDSVAYGYTF
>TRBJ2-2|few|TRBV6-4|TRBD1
TGTGCCAGCAGTCTAGACAGGGTCGGCACCGGGGAGCTGTTTTTT
CASSLDRVGTGELFF
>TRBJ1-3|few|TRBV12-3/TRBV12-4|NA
TGTGCCAACAGTTCTTCAGGGGCGTCTGGAAACACCATATATTTT
CANSSSGASGNTIYF
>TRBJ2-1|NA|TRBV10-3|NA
TGTGCCATCAGTGAGTCCGTTTCGGTAGCTGAGCAGTGCTTC
CAISESVSVAEQCF
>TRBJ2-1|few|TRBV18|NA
TGTGCCAGCTCACCACCGTCTAGCGCCGGGAATGAGCAGTTCTTC
CASSPPSSAGNEQFF
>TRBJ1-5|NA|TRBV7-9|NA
TGTGCCAGCAGCATCGGGGACGCCCAGCCCCAGCATTTT
CASSIGDAQPQHF
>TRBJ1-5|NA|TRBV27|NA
TGTGCCAGCAGCACAGGATGGAGCAATCAGCCCCAGCATTTT
CASSTGWSNQPQHF
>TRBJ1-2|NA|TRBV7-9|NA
TGTGCCAGCAGCTTAGTGGGCATAAACTATGGCTACACCTTC
CASSLVGINYGYTF
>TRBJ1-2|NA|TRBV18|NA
TGTGCCAGCTCACCATCAAACAGGGAGGACTATGGCTACACCTTC
CASSPSNREDYGYTF
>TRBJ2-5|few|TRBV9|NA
TGTGCCAGCAGCTTACGACAGGAGAGGGGTGAGCAGTACTTC
CASSLRQERGEQYF
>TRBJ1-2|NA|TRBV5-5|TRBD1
TGTGCCAGCAGCTCCGAGGGGGCGCTGAACTATGGCTACACCTTC
CASSSEGALNYGYTF
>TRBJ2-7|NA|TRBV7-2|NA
TGTACCAGCAGCTTAGCGGGAAACGAGCAGTACTTC
CTSSLAGNEQYF
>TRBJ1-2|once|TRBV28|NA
TGTGCCAGCAGTTTCCTACAGTATGGCCACACCTTC
CASSFLQYGHTF
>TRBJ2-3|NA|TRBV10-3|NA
TGTGCCATCGGGACTTCCATGGGCACAGATACGCAGTATTTT
CAIGTSMGTDTQYF
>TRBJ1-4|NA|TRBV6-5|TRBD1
TGTGCCAGCAGGCAAACAGGGGTTGGGAAACTGTTTTTT
CASRQTGVGKLFF
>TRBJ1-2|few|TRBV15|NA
TGTGCCACAGCGCCCAGGGGCGGTGGCTACACCTTC
CATAPRGGGYTF
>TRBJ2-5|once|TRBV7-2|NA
TGTGCCAGCAGCTTAGATGAGTCTAGCTACAATGAGCAGTACTTC
CASSLDESSYNEQYF
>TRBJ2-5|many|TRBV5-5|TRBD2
TGTGCCAGCAGCTTGGTGGCTAGCGGGGGGATGGGGACCCAGTACTTC
CASSLVASGGMGTQYF
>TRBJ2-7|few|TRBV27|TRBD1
TGTGCCAGCAGTTTATCGGCTTTACAGGAAGGGGGCTCAGGCGAGCAGTACTTC
CASSLSALQEGGSGEQYF